A single sample is the source of the 8 T cell receptor beta chains below, sequenced in a study of human T cells and chemical hapten exposure. Time point specified: patch test 1, 2 weeks after DPC sensitization. Treatment meaning: therapeutic diphenylcyclopropenone sensitization with weekly scalp DPC. TCRdb independently ran MiXCR on the RACE reads; one entry per CDR3 protein. The sample holds approximately 350,000 distinct CDR3 sequences; around 6.9% are singletons and the top ten take 8% to 9%. The starting material was whole blood, obtained in connection with sensitization to the hapten diphenylcyclopropenone (DPC). These receptors were collected from a woman in her late teens or twenties with alopecia areata. Some clones in this sample may be carry-over from other donors' samples.

This clonotype was recorded at least ten times. This chain joins TRBV11-2 and TRBJ2-1, with TRBD2 matching over 11 bases. V dropped 5 bases and J dropped 4; count of bases not matched to a gene: 7. The CDR3 is made up of 16 amino acids. Germline V gene data show CDR1 as SGHAT and CDR2 as FQNNGV. CDR3 protein: CASSLAGGHSYNEQFF. CDR3 in DNA: TGTGCCAGCAGCCTAGCGGGGGGTCACTCGTACAATGAGCAGTTCTTC.

This clonotype was counted between two and nine times. The V and J genes are TRBV6-2 or TRBV6-3 and TRBJ1-1; no reliable D call. The CDR3 spans 15 residues. Per the germline V gene, CDR1 is MNHEY and CDR2 is SVGEGT. Trimming took 2 bases from V and 1 from J, leaving 11 bases between them. The CDR3 loop reads CASSYGGSSNTEAFF. CDR3 DNA: TGTGCCAGCAGTTACGGTGGCAGCTCGAACACTGAAGCTTTCTTT.

This clonotype rates as medium-sized. This chain connects TRBV6-6 to TRBJ1-4; D may be TRBD1 (5 bases). Germline V gene lookup returns CDR1 MNHNY and CDR2 SVGAGI (reference sequence). V shed 4 bases and J shed 5 bases, with 11 bases lying between them. The CDR3 sequence is 14 residues long. The CDR3 DNA reads TGTGCCAGCAGTTGGGGCGGTGAGAATGAAAAACTGTTTTTT. Amino acids: CASSWGGENEKLFF.

This clonotype has ten or more counts. V usage is TRBV5-1 and J usage is TRBJ2-5; 9 nucleotides line up with TRBD2. Germline CDR1 and CDR2: SGHRS and YFSETQ. The V and J ends lost 0 bases and 1 base, in that order; junction bases with no gene match: 7. The CDR3 runs 17 residues. The CDR3 coding sequence is TGCGCCAGCAGCTTGGCGCGGCGGGGGGGCCGCCAAGAGACCCAGTACTTC. It translates to CASSLARRGGRQETQYF.

This clonotype was seen many times. This chain links TRBV4-3 with TRBJ2-3; 8 nucleotides line up with TRBD2. The CDR3 has 13 amino acids. Germline CDR1 and CDR2: LGHNA and YSLEER. The junction had 7 bases not matched to a gene; V was cut back by 0 bases and J by 14 bases. The CDR3 sequence: CASSQDTAGVRYF. The CDR3 bases are TGCGCCAGCAGCCAAGATACAGCGGGGGTGCGGTATTTT.

This clonotype was counted many times. The chain carries TRBV4-1 and TRBJ2-7; D not certain. V lost 1 base and J 3 bases, leaving 16 bases between the germline ends. This CDR3 region has 16 residues. In germline, CDR1 is MGHRA, CDR2 YSYEKL. CDR3 nucleotide sequence: TGCGCCAGCAGCCAAGGTTTCGAGCAGGATTACTACGAGCAGTACTTC. Translated, it gives CASSQGFEQDYYEQYF.

This clonotype was detected ten times or more. V usage is TRBV5-1 and J usage is TRBJ2-5; D is unresolved. The germline CDR1 and CDR2 sequences are SGHRS and YFSETQ. The germline V and J ends were trimmed by 4 bases and 9 bases, with 19 bases remaining between them. The CDR3 spans 14 residues. CDR3 in amino acids: CASSASSTSQAQYF. The CDR3 DNA reads as TGCGCCAGCAGCGCCTCCTCGACTTCGCAGGCCCAGTACTTC.

The chain has TRBV4-3 and TRBJ2-2; D call uncertain. Trimming took off 6 bases at V and 7 bases at J, with 9 bases between the two ends. CDR1 and CDR2 (germline): LGHNA, YSLEER. CDR3 length: 12 residues. The CDR3 is CASRYQYGELFF. Written as DNA, the CDR3 is TGCGCCAGCAGATACCAATACGGGGAGCTGTTTTTT.